This TCR beta chain was captured by sequencing in a study of T cells in Graves' hyperthyroidism and ophthalmopathy. Regarding the study as a whole: It was a median around 6 months before onset that the model predicted ophthalmopathy.

The investigators amplified TCR beta CDR3 regions from RNA transcripts. HTBI primers were employed in a first-round RT-PCR of the TCR CDR3. TCRdb independently ran MiXCR on the multiplex PCR reads; one entry per CDR3 protein. The sample holds 650,000 to 700,000 distinct CDR3 sequences, around 15% seen once. The V gene lost 9 bases and the J gene lost 0 bases, with 15 bases spanning the gap. Germline V CDR1 and CDR2: SNHLY, FYNNEI. This CDR3 region has 15 residues. Many counts were recorded for this clonotype. Its target is unknown. The material sequenced was blood. This TCR was recovered from a middle-aged man with Graves' hyperthyroidism. This chain uses TRBV2 with TRBJ2-1; D is perhaps TRBD2 (7 bases). CDR3 nucleotide sequence: TGTGCCAGTGAGGGGGACTATAGCTCCTACAATGAGCAGTTCTTC. Amino acid sequence: CASEGDYSSYNEQFF.